The 5 T cell receptor beta chains listed next were all sequenced from one sample in a study of identical twins. MiXCR, applied by TCRdb to the 5' RACE reads, yields one record per CDR3 protein. The repertoire holds around 280,000 distinct CDR3 sequences, with roughly 8.6% as singletons. The sample was also reused in another study, on yellow fever vaccine responses in identical twins.

The sequenced material came from memory (CD45RO+) T cells sorted from blood. The receptors were sampled from a young woman in good health.

The chain carries TRBV7-2 and TRBJ1-4, with 7 bases aligning to TRBD1. Germline CDR1 reads SGHTA; CDR2 reads FQGNSA. The V gene end was trimmed by 5 bases and the J gene end by 5 bases; junction bases not matched to a gene: 11. The CDR3 has 16 residues. The CDR3 DNA follows: TGTGCCAGCAGCCCGGAATGGGGGACAGTGAATGAAAAACTGTTTTTT. Its protein product is CASSPEWGTVNEKLFF.

In its sample, this clonotype was seen many times. The CDR3 DNA sequence: TGCGCCAGCAGTGAGAGGGGAGCGAGGAGCGGGGAGCTGTTTTTT. It codes for CASSERGARSGELFF. V is TRBV10-2 and J is TRBJ2-2; D is tentatively TRBD1 or TRBD2 (5 bases each). Trimming left V 2 bases short and J 7 bases short, with 14 bases between. Germline CDR1 is WSHSY and CDR2 is SAAADI. This CDR3 has 15 residues.

This clonotype appeared a few times. The CDR3 loop is CASSQEGQGAGEQFF. CDR3 nucleotide sequence: TGTGCCAGCAGCCAAGAGGGACAGGGGGCGGGTGAGCAGTTCTTC. The chain carries TRBV3-1 and TRBJ2-1; 12 positions match TRBD1. The CDR3 consists of 15 residues. Germline CDR1 reads LGHDT; CDR2 reads YNNKEL (reference sequence). The V and J ends lost 0 bases and 9 bases, in that order; junction bases with no gene match: 3.

The V call is TRBV6-1, the J call TRBJ2-1, with 12 positions matching TRBD1. The CDR3 is 19 residues long. V gave up 4 bases and J gave up 0 bases; unmatched junction bases: 10. CDR1 and CDR2 from the germline V gene are MNHNS and SASEGT. In DNA, the CDR3 is TGTGCCAGCAGTGTATCCGGGACAGGGGGCCCAAGCTCCTACAATGAGCAGTTCTTC. Protein sequence: CASSVSGTGGPSSYNEQFF.

The V gene is TRBV10-1, the J gene TRBJ2-1; 9 bases align to TRBD2. The CDR3 runs to 16 residues. V was pared by 5 bases and J by 0 bases, with 5 bases of the junction left unmatched. Germline V CDR1 and CDR2: WNHNN, SYGVQD (reference sequence). CDR3 region: CASSPLTSGSYNEQFF. For the CDR3, the DNA is TGCGCCAGCAGTCCCCTGACTAGCGGCTCCTACAATGAGCAGTTCTTC.